Each of the 6 T cell receptor beta chains below was sequenced from the same sample in a study of shared clonotypes between healthy human individuals. It was CD45RO-negative cells, positively selected for CCR7, that made up naive CD8 cells, with terminally differentiated effector memory CD45RA+ cells excluded. Repertoires were generated with immunoSEQ multiplex PCR, while TCRdb's copy carries only in-frame clones and drops some. The data show millions of clones, around 96% seen once. Sequencing input: naive CD8+ T cells sorted from blood. The receptor set was obtained from a man aged 18 to 29 in good health.

Comment on this clone: In the same sample, other DNA sequences code for this CDR3. The CDR3 loop reads CASSLGRDYGYTF. CDR3 in DNA: TGTGCCAGCAGCTTGGGCAGGGACTATGGCTACACCTTC. This chain links TRBV5-4 with TRBJ1-2, with D possibly being TRBD1 (5 bases). Germline assignment: CDR1 SGHNT and CDR2 YYREEE (reference sequence). Trimming left V 0 bases short and J 3 bases short, with 6 bases between. The CDR3 is 13 residues long.

This chain connects TRBV28 to TRBJ1-6, with 8 bases lining up with TRBD1. Looked up from germline, CDR1 is MDHEN and CDR2 is SYDVKM. This CDR3 spans 14 amino acids. V lost 5 bases and J lost 7; bases outside the gene matches: 4. CDR3 amino acids: CASSPQGGNSPLHF. DNA of the CDR3: TGTGCCAGCAGTCCACAGGGGGGAAATTCACCCCTCCACTTT.

This clone was recorded only once. The chain combines TRBV13 with TRBJ2-7; the D gene is possibly TRBD2 (5 bases). The CDR3 spans 14 residues. The germline V gene encodes CDR1 PRHDT and CDR2 FYEKMQ (reference sequence). Trimming removed 6 bases from V and 4 bases from J, with 16 bases in between. CDR3 in amino acids: CASSPTNSLYEQYF. The CDR3 nucleotides are TGTGCCAGCAGTCCGACTAACTCCCTTTACGAGCAGTACTTC.

This clone was seen once. V and J are TRBV19 and TRBJ2-7, with D maybe TRBD1 (6 bases). Deletions cut 7 bases from V and 3 bases from J, with 13 bases between. This CDR3 is 13 amino acids long. Germline V CDR1 and CDR2: LNHDA, SQIVND (reference sequence). The CDR3 loop reads CASTPGANYEQYF. CDR3 DNA sequence: TGTGCCAGTACACCAGGGGCCAACTACGAGCAGTACTTC. Full variable domain (missing parts from reference TRBV19 and TRBJ2-7): DGGITQSPKYLFRKEGQNVTLSCEQNLNHDAMYWYRQDPGQGLRLIYYSQIVNDFQKGDIAEGYSVSREKKESFPLTVTSAQKNPTAFYLCASTPGANYEQYFGPGTRLTVT.

V is TRBV4-1 and J is TRBJ2-5; D unclear. Trimming removed 0 bases from V and 4 bases from J, with 9 bases in between. Germline V gene sequence: CDR1 MGHRA, CDR2 YSYEKL. The CDR3 length is 14 residues. The CDR3 nucleotides read TGCGCCAGCAGCCAAGATCCCGTTTTAGAGACCCAGTACTTC. It yields the protein CASSQDPVLETQYF.

J is TRBJ2-3 and V is TRBV20-1; D gene uncertain. This CDR3 has 11 amino acids. Trimming removed 3 bases at V and 4 bases at J, with 5 bases between. CDR1 and CDR2 (germline): DFQATT, SNEGSKA (reference sequence). This CDR3 is CSASPSDTQYF. The CDR3 DNA reads TGCAGTGCTAGTCCGTCAGATACGCAGTATTTT.